The clone carrying this TCR beta chain appeared a few times. Time point here: patch test 2, 6 weeks after DPC sensitization. Treatment of the sample: therapeutic diphenylcyclopropenone sensitization with weekly scalp DPC. Germline V gene lookup returns CDR1 MNHEY and CDR2 SVGAGI. The V end was cut by 5 bases, the J end by 0 bases, with 8 bases between. CDR3 size: 14 residues. This entry comes from a study of human T cells and chemical hapten exposure. In the study overall: Sensitization applied 2% DPC to approximately 2 cm by approximately 2 cm of upper inner arm skin. Patch tests of 0.01% DPC on the upper back were read at 6 days. Recorded diagnoses among the mostly female patients were alopecia areata, totalis or universalis.

TCRdb independently ran MiXCR on the RACE reads; one entry per CDR3 protein. This sample has fewer than 95,000 distinct CDR3 sequences, with roughly 9.6% found just once. The receptor's source is a middle-aged man with alopecia areata. Some clones in this sample may be carry-over from other donors' samples. Sample: whole blood, taken in connection with sensitization to the hapten diphenylcyclopropenone (DPC). The chain combines TRBV6-5 with TRBJ1-5; perhaps TRBD1 as D (5 bases). This CDR3 reads CASSLGHSNQPQHF. The CDR3 DNA follows: TGTGCCAGCAGTCTGGGGCATAGCAATCAGCCCCAGCATTTT.